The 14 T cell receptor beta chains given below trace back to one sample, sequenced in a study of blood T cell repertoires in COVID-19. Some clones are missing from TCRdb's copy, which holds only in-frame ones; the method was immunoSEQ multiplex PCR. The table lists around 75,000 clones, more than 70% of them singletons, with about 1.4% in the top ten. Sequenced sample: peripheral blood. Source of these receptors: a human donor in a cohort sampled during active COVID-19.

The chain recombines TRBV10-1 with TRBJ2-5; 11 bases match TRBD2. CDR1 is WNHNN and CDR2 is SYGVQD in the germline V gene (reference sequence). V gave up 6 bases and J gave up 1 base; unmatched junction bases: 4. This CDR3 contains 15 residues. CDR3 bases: TGCGCCAGCAGCGCTGGACTAGCGGGCCAAGAGACCCAGTACTTC. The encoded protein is CASSAGLAGQETQYF.

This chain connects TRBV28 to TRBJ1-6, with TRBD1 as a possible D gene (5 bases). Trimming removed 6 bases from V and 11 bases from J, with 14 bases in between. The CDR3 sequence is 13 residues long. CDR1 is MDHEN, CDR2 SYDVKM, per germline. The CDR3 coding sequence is TGTGCCAGCAGATCGGGGACTGGTACACCCCTCCACTTT. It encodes CASRSGTGTPLHF.

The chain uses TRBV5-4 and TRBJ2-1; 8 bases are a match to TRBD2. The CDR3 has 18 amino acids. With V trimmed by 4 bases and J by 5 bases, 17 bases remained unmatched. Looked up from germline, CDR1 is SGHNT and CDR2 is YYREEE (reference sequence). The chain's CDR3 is CASSPPTSAQNRDNEQFF. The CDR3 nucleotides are TGTGCCAGCAGCCCACCGACTAGCGCCCAGAATCGGGACAATGAGCAGTTCTTC.

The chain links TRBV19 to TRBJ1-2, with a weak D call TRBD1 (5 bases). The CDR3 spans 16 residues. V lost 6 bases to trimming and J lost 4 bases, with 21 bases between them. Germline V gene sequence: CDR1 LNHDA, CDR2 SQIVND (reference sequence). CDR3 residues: CASRDGARGGSYGYTF. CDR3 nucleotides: TGTGCCAGTAGAGACGGAGCACGCGGGGGGAGCTATGGCTACACCTTC.

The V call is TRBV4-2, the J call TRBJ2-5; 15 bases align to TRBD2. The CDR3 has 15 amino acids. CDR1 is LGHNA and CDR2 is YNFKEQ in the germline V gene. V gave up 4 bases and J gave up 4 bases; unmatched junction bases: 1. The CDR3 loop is CASSRGLAGGETQYF. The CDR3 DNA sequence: TGTGCCAGCAGCCGGGGACTAGCGGGAGGAGAGACCCAGTACTTC.

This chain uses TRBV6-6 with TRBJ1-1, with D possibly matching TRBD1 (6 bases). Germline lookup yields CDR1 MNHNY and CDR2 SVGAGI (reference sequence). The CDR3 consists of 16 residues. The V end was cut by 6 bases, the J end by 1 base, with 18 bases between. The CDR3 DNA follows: TGTGCCAGCAGCACCTCGAAGGGGGGGCAGAACACTGAAGCTTTCTTT. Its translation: CASSTSKGGQNTEAFF.

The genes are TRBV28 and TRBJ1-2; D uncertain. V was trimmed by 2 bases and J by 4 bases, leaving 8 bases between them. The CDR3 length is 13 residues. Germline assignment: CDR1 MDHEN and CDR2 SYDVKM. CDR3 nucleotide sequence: TGTGCCAGCAGTTTAGTCACTACCTATGGCTACACCTTC. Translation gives CASSLVTTYGYTF.

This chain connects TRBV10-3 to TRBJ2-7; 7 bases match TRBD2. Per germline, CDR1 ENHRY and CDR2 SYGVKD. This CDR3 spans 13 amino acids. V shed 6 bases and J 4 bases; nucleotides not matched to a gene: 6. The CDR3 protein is CAISGGSRYEQYF. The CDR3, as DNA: TGTGCCATCAGCGGCGGGAGTAGGTACGAGCAGTACTTC.

CDR3 bases: TGCGCCAGCAGCTTGGCACAGGGGGCGGACCCCTACGAGCAGTACTTC. This codes for CASSLAQGADPYEQYF. V gene TRBV5-1 combines with J gene TRBJ2-7, with 9 bases aligning to TRBD1. The CDR3 has 16 residues. In germline, CDR1 is SGHRS, CDR2 YFSETQ. V trimming: 0 bases; J trimming: 2 bases; junction bases outside the gene matches: 6.

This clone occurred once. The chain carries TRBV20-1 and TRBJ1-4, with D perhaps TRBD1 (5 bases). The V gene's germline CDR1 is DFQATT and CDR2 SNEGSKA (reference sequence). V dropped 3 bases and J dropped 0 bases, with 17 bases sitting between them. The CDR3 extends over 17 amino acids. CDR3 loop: CSASDSAAIATNEKLFF. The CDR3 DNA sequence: TGCAGTGCTAGTGACAGCGCTGCTATTGCAACTAATGAAAAACTGTTTTTT.

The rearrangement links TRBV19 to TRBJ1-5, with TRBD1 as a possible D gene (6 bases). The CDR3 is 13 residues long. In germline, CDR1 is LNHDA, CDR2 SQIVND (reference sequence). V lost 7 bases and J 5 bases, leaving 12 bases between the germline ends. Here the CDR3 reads CASTGQRDQPQHF. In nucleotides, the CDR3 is TGTGCCAGTACTGGACAGAGAGATCAGCCCCAGCATTTT.

Here the CDR3 reads CASNGRGGSDTQYF. DNA for the CDR3: TGTGCCAGCAACGGCCGGGGAGGGTCAGATACGCAGTATTTT. The chain uses TRBV28 and TRBJ2-3, with TRBD2 identical over 7 bases. The trim removed 7 bases at V and 4 bases at J, leaving 8 bases unmatched. The CDR3 is 14 residues long. Germline CDR1 and CDR2: MDHEN and SYDVKM.

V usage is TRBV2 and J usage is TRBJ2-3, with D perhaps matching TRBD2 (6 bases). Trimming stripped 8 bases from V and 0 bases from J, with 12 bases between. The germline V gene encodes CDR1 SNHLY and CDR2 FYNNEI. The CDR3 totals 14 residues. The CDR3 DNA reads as TGTGCCAGCCCGGGAGTGACTAGCACAGATACGCAGTATTTT. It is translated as CASPGVTSTDTQYF.

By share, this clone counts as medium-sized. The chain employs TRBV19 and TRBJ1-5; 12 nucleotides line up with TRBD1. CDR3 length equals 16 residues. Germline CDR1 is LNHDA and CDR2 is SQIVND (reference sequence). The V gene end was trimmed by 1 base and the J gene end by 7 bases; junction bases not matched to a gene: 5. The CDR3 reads CASSIVGTGGRQPQHF. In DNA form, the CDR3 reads TGTGCCAGTAGTATAGTCGGGACAGGGGGCAGGCAGCCCCAGCATTTT.